This TCR beta chain derives from a study of T cells in Graves' hyperthyroidism and ophthalmopathy. Study results and limitations: The model's output predicted ophthalmopathy at a median of about 6.5 months prior to onset. Ophthalmopathy and stable hyperthyroidism were told apart by a 13 V-J model. Most clonotypes expanded in thyroid above 0.001 were likewise present in blood.

Amplification yielded TCR beta CDR3 regions, with RNA transcripts as the source. With the HTBI primer set, the TCR CDR3 went through a first round of RT-PCR. TCRdb re-derived calls from the multiplex PCR reads in MiXCR, one entry per CDR3 protein. Among over 250,000 distinct CDR3 sequences listed, around 20% were seen once. CDR1 and CDR2 from the germline V gene are GTSNPN and SVGIG (reference sequence). Trimming pared 4 bases from V and 6 bases from J, leaving 15 bases between. This CDR3 is 13 amino acids long. Uncontrolled infection, other autoimmune disease, pregnancy or lactation disqualified patients from enrolment. This clonotype was observed at least ten times. Its matching antigen is unknown.

This chain connects TRBV30 to TRBJ1-1; TRBD1 might be the D (5 bases). Sequencing used blood. The sequence was collected from a man aged 30 to 39 with Graves' ophthalmopathy. The CDR3 region has the DNA TGTGCCTGGATACGAGGAGGGGTCGCTGAAGCTTTCTTT. Its translation is CAWIRGGVAEAFF.